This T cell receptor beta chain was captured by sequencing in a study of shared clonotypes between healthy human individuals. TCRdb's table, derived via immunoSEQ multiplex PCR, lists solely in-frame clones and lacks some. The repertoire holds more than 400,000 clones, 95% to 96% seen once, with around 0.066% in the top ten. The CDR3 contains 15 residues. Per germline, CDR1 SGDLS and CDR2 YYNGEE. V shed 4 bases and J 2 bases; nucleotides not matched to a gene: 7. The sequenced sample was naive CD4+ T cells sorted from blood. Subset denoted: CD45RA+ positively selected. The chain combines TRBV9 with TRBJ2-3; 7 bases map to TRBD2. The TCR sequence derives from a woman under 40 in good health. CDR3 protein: CASSIGLADTDTQYF. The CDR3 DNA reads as TGTGCCAGCAGCATAGGGCTAGCGGACACAGATACGCAGTATTTT.